This T cell receptor beta chain was documented in a study of OX40 agonist ivuxolimab in advanced cancers. In the study overall: Patients assigned to dose escalation were diagnosed with hepatocellular carcinoma, melanoma, renal cell or head and neck cancer. Study results and limitations: By week 6 at 0.1 to 3.0 mg/kg, blood CD4+ and CD8+ T cells had expanded clonally. Part of the nonresponder group also had normalized T-cell clonal expansion that was low.

Sequencing used immunoSEQ multiplex PCR; TCRdb keeps in-frame clones, though not all of them. Here the sample spans about 48,000 clones, 83% being singletons. This CDR3 has 12 residues. Germline V CDR1 and CDR2: SQVTM, ANQGSEA. V lost 5 bases and J lost 4, with 11 bases in between. As regards this clone: Its antigen is undetermined.

The sample in question was CD4+ or CD8+ T cells sorted from blood, obtained in a trial of the OX40 agonist ivuxolimab. This chain joins TRBV29-1 and TRBJ2-5; tentatively, D is TRBD1 or TRBD2 (6 bases each). The sequence derives from an adult with an advanced solid tumor such as melanoma, head and neck, liver or kidney cancer. In DNA form, the CDR3 reads TGCAGCGTTCTTAGGGGGGCAGAGACCCAGTACTTC. Its translation is CSVLRGAETQYF.